This T cell receptor (beta chain) was sequenced for a study of CD8+CD57+ T cells in acquired aplastic anemia. For the study at large: Sorted CD4+ plus CD8+ cells gave DNA averaging roughly 3.5 ug. Study results and caveats: Sharing between patients and controls was observed for around 27 CD8+ CDR3 sequences. Patients did not significantly differ from controls in CD8+ Simpson's diversity.

The germline V gene encodes CDR1 SGDLS and CDR2 YYNGEE. The J segment lost 2 bases and the V segment lost 3 bases, leaving 9 bases of the junction unmatched. The CDR3 runs to 17 residues. Using genomic DNA as the template, TCR beta VDJ and CDR3 profiling was carried out. TCRdb reprocessed the reads via MiXCR and lists one record per CDR3 protein. This sample has roughly 300,000 distinct CDR3 sequences, with about 56% found just once. As to this clonotype: Its cognate antigen is unknown.

Sequenced material: sorted CD4+, CD8+, or CD8+CD57+ T cells (not recorded which) from PBMCs. This receptor was obtained from a human donor with severe aplastic anemia or a healthy control (not recorded which). The genes are TRBV9 and TRBJ2-2; 8 nucleotides agree with TRBD2. CDR3: CASSDPRREANTGELFF. CDR3 sequence (DNA): TGTGCCAGCAGCGACCCAAGGCGGGAGGCCAACACCGGGGAGCTGTTTTTT.